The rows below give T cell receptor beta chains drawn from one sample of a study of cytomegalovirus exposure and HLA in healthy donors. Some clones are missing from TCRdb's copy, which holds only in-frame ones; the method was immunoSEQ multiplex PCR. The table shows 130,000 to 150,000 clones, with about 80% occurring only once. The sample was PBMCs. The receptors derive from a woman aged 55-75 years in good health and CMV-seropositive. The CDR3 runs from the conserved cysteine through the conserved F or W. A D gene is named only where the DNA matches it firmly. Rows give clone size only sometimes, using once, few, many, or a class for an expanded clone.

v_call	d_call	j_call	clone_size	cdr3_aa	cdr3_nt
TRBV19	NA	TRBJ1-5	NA	CASSEWGANNQPQHF	TGTGCCAGCAGTGAGTGGGGCGCAAACAATCAGCCCCAGCATTTT
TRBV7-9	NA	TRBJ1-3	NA	CASSANRVGNTIYF	TGTGCCAGCAGCGCCAACAGGGTTGGAAACACCATATATTTT
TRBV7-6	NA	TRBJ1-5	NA	CASSLVQGGQPQHF	TGTGCCAGCAGCTTAGTACAGGGCGGACAGCCCCAGCATTTT
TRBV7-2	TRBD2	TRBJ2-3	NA	CASSLGRLAGTTVTDTQYF	TGTGCCAGCAGCTTAGGACGACTAGCGGGGACGACCGTCACAGATACGCAGTATTTT
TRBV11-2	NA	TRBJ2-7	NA	CASSRWGRQDYEQYF	TGTGCCAGCAGCCGATGGGGGCGCCAAGACTACGAGCAGTACTTC
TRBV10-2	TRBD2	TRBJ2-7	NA	CASSPGLAGSGEQYF	TGCGCCAGCAGCCCCGGACTAGCGGGTTCGGGAGAGCAGTACTTC
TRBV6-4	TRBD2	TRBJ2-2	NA	CASSPRLARGGELFF	TGTGCCAGCAGCCCCAGACTAGCTCGGGGCGGGGAGCTGTTTTTT
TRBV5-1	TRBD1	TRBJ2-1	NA	CASSSGTGADEQFF	TGCGCCAGCAGCTCCGGGACAGGGGCCGATGAGCAGTTCTTC
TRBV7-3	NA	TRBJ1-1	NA	CASSSSFGLEAFF	TGTGCCAGCAGCTCCTCCTTTGGGCTTGAGGCTTTCTTT
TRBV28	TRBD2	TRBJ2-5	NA	CASSPSGPQETQYF	TGTGCCAGCAGCCCTAGCGGGCCACAAGAGACCCAGTACTTC
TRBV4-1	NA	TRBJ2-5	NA	CASSQSLARQETQYF	TGCGCCAGCAGCCAAAGCCTAGCTCGCCAAGAGACCCAGTACTTC
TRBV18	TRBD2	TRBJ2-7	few	CASSPGLAGYIKNEQYF	TGTGCCAGCTCACCAGGGCTAGCGGGATATATAAAGAACGAGCAGTACTTC
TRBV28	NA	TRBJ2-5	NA	CASGRQIQETQYF	TGTGCCAGTGGTAGACAGATCCAAGAGACCCAGTACTTC
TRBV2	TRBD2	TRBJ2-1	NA	CASSEEGGLAEFFYNEQFF	TGTGCCAGCAGTGAAGAGGGAGGGCTAGCGGAGTTTTTTTACAATGAGCAGTTCTTC
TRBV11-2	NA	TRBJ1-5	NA	CASSSGLNQPQHF	TGTGCCAGCAGCTCGGGACTTAACCAGCCCCAGCATTTT
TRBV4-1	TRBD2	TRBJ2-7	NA	CASSQDGAGAGGRQEQYF	TGCGCCAGCAGCCAAGATGGGGCGGGAGCGGGAGGGCGGCAGGAGCAGTACTTC
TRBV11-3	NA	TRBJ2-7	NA	CASSVDRGSYEQYF	TGTGCCAGCAGCGTGGATCGGGGCTCCTACGAGCAGTACTTC
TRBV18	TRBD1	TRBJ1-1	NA	CASSPRGAEAFF	TGTGCCAGCTCACCCAGGGGGGCTGAAGCTTTCTTT
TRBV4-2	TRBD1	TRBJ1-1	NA	CASSLPGQGDTEAFF	TGTGCCAGCAGCCTCCCGGGACAGGGGGACACTGAAGCTTTCTTT
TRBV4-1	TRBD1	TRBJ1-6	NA	CASSPRTGDGSPLHF	TGCGCCAGCAGCCCGCGGACAGGGGACGGCTCACCCCTCCACTTT
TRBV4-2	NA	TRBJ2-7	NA	CASSQETSYEQYF	TGTGCCAGCAGCCAAGAGACTAGTTACGAGCAGTACTTC
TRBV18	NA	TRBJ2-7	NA	CASSPPYAAYEQYF	TGTGCCAGCTCACCACCGTACGCAGCCTACGAGCAGTACTTC
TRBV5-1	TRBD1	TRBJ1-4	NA	CASSLGQGLTNEKLFF	TGCGCCAGCAGCTTGGGACAGGGGTTGACTAATGAAAAACTGTTTTTT
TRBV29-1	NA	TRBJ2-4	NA	CSVALAKNIQYF	TGCAGCGTTGCTCTAGCCAAAAACATTCAGTACTTC
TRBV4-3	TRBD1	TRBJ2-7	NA	CASSQRTGVSYEQYF	TGCGCCAGCAGCCAGAGGACAGGGGTCTCCTACGAGCAGTACTTC
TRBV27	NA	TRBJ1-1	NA	CATRGRGNTEAFF	TGTGCCACCAGAGGACGGGGTAACACTGAAGCTTTCTTT
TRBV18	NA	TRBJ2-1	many	CASSPGEGGLLYNEQFF	TGTGCCAGCTCACCTGGAGAGGGAGGCCTACTATACAATGAGCAGTTCTTC
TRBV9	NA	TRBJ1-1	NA	CASSPTPRGPGNTEAFF	TGTGCCAGCAGCCCCACCCCCAGGGGTCCCGGGAACACTGAAGCTTTCTTT
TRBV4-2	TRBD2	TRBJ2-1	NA	CASSQGRGLAAYNEQFF	TGTGCCAGCAGCCAAGGGCGAGGACTAGCGGCCTACAATGAGCAGTTCTTC
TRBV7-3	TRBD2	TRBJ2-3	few	CASSLGPGLADTDTQYF	TGTGCCAGCAGCTTAGGCCCGGGACTAGCGGACACAGATACGCAGTATTTT
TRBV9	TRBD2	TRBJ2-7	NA	CASSVLAGSYEQYF	TGTGCCAGCAGCGTTCTAGCGGGGAGCTACGAGCAGTACTTC
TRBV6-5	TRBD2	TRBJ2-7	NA	CASSSETSGPYEQYF	TGTGCCAGCAGTTCCGAGACTAGCGGCCCCTACGAGCAGTACTTC
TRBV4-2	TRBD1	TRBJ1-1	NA	CASSQGQGKIGNTEAFF	TGTGCCAGCAGCCAGGGACAGGGTAAAATAGGGAACACTGAAGCTTTCTTT
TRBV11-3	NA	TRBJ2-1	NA	CASSLSSVRTHNEQFF	TGTGCCAGCAGCTTATCCAGTGTCAGAACCCACAATGAGCAGTTCTTC
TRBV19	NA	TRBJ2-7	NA	CASSIVRGGADEQYF	TGTGCCAGTAGTATAGTAAGGGGGGGCGCCGACGAGCAGTACTTC